This T cell receptor (beta chain) was retrieved from a study of T cells in Graves' hyperthyroidism and ophthalmopathy. This clonotype was recorded many times. Trimming pared 3 bases from V and 4 bases from J, leaving 10 bases between. The CDR3 runs 13 residues. The V gene's germline CDR1 is SGHRS and CDR2 YFSETQ. Using RNA transcripts as the source, TCR beta CDR3 regions were amplified. A first-round RT-PCR of the TCR CDR3 used the HTBI primer set. TCRdb called the multiplex PCR reads again in MiXCR, with one record for every CDR3 protein. The sample has roughly 180,000 distinct CDR3 sequences; just under 9.5% are singletons.

This rearrangement joins TRBV5-1 to TRBJ2-5; either TRBD1 or TRBD2 may fit D (6 bases each). The clonotype was recovered from a woman under 30 with Graves' hyperthyroidism that later progressed to Graves' ophthalmopathy. Sequences were obtained from blood. This CDR3 reads CASSSKGGETQYF. In nucleotides, the CDR3 is TGCGCCAGCAGCTCGAAGGGGGGAGAGACCCAGTACTTC.